The 24 T cell receptor beta chains presented below share a single source sample, sequenced in a study of T cells in Graves' hyperthyroidism and ophthalmopathy. Amplified regions were TCR beta CDR3 sequences from RNA transcripts. With the HTBI primer set, the TCR CDR3 went through a first round of RT-PCR. In TCRdb, the multiplex PCR reads were re-called with MiXCR into one record per CDR3 protein. Among around 570,000 distinct CDR3 sequences, just under 20% were seen once, and the ten largest hold 45% to 50%. Sequenced material: blood. These receptors came from a man aged 35 to 55 with Graves' ophthalmopathy.

This clonotype appeared a few times. This rearrangement joins TRBV6-1 to TRBJ2-1; D remains unclear. Trimming shortened V by 6 bases and J by 7 bases, and 19 bases separated the two germline ends. This CDR3 region has 15 residues. CDR1 and CDR2 from the germline V gene are MNHNS and SASEGT. CDR3 region: CASRSSTLDLNEQFF. DNA for the CDR3: TGTGCCAGCAGATCCAGCACCCTTGACCTGAATGAGCAGTTCTTC.

CDR3 coding DNA: TGCGCCAGCAGCTTGGATCGGGGCAGGTGGTTTGAGCAGTTCTTC. It is translated as CASSLDRGRWFEQFF. V and J are TRBV5-1 and TRBJ2-1; D may be TRBD1 or TRBD2 (5 bases each). Germline V gene sequence: CDR1 SGHRS, CDR2 YFSETQ. The CDR3 spans 15 residues. V shed 0 bases and J shed 9 bases, with 16 bases lying between them.

This clonotype has ten or more counts. This sequence joins TRBV27 and TRBJ2-7; no clear D gene. The CDR3 consists of 13 residues. The V end lost 4 bases, the J end lost 2 bases, and 9 bases lay between the germline ends. Germline assignment: CDR1 MNHEY and CDR2 SMNVEV (reference sequence). The CDR3 DNA reads as TGTGCCAGCAGTTCCTCCGACCCCTACGAGCAGTACTTC. Translating gives CASSSSDPYEQYF.

This clonotype was seen many times. V usage is TRBV28 and J usage is TRBJ2-7; possible D gene TRBD2, 6 bases. CDR3 size: 13 residues. Germline CDR1 reads MDHEN; CDR2 reads SYDVKM. The V and J ends lost 5 bases and 7 bases respectively, with 15 bases between them. CDR3 sequence reads: CASSEGLRVEQYF. CDR3 nucleotides: TGTGCCAGCAGTGAGGGACTCCGGGTGGAGCAGTACTTC.

V and J are TRBV29-1 and TRBJ2-4; 11 bases match TRBD1. CDR3 size: 13 residues. The junction had 7 bases not matched to a gene; V was cut back by 7 bases and J by 8 bases. Germline V lookup: CDR1 SQVTM, CDR2 ANQGSEA. The DNA of the CDR3 is TGCAGCGGGGGGGGGACAGGGGGGGACATTCAGTACTTC. Translation gives CSGGGTGGDIQYF.

J is TRBJ2-1 and V is TRBV24-1; 8 nucleotides line up with TRBD1. CDR1 is KGHDR and CDR2 is SFDVKD in the germline V gene. The CDR3 spans 16 residues. V was clipped by 0 bases and J by 7 bases; unmatched bases: 7. CDR3 sequence: CATSDLQGASSNEQFF. CDR3 nucleotide sequence: TGTGCCACCAGTGATTTGCAGGGGGCAAGTAGTAATGAGCAGTTCTTC.

The J gene is TRBJ2-1, the V gene TRBV15; 10 nucleotides agree with TRBD2. The germline V gene encodes CDR1 LNHNV and CDR2 YYDKDF (reference sequence). The CDR3 contains 20 residues. V was clipped by 0 bases and J by 9 bases; unmatched bases: 20. CDR3: CATSREVGGLAGEKGGEQFF. CDR3 coding DNA: TGTGCCACCAGCAGAGAAGTTGGAGGGCTAGCGGGGGAAAAGGGGGGTGAGCAGTTCTTC.

The genes are TRBV10-3 and TRBJ2-5; D ambiguous. Germline V gives CDR1 ENHRY, CDR2 SYGVKD. Trimming cost V 1 base and J 8 bases, with 8 bases left between them. The CDR3 length is 12 residues. The CDR3 DNA sequence: TGTGCCATCAGTGAGTTGGCAGAAACCCAGTACTTC. Protein product: CAISELAETQYF.

This clonotype was observed a few times. The V gene is TRBV2, the J gene TRBJ2-2; D is uncertain. Germline CDR1 and CDR2: SNHLY and FYNNEI. V was shortened by 4 bases and J by 5 bases, with 8 bases between the two germline ends. The CDR3 contains 13 residues. As DNA, the CDR3 is TGTGCCAGCAGTGGGAGTGGAACCGGGGAGCTGTTTTTT. Protein: CASSGSGTGELFF.

This clonotype was observed a handful of times. An end of the junction does not agree with germline; a read error may underlie this. The chain links TRBV12-3 or TRBV12-4 to TRBJ2-2, with a possible D match to TRBD2 (6 bases). This CDR3 has 15 residues. The CDR3 protein is CASSLLYEDTGGLFF. The CDR3 DNA reads TGTGCCAGCAGTTTATTGTATGAGGACACCGGGGGGCTGTTTTTT.

J is TRBJ1-1 and V is TRBV5-1; perhaps TRBD1 as D (6 bases). CDR3 length equals 15 residues. From germline, CDR1 is SGHRS and CDR2 YFSETQ. With 3 bases removed from V and 1 base from J, the gap between germline ends came to 13 bases. In DNA form, the CDR3 reads TGCGCCAGCAGCTCCCAGGGGACAACGAACACTGAAGCTTTCTTT. This translates into CASSSQGTTNTEAFF. Supplemented by reference TRBV5-1 and TRBJ1-1, the full variable domain reads KAGVTQTPRYLIKTRGQQVTLSCSPISGHRSVSWYQQTPGQGLQFLFEYFSETQRNKGNFPGRFSGRQFSNSRSEMNVSTLELGDSALYLCASSSQGTTNTEAFFGQGTRLTVV.

This clonotype was detected a few times. V usage is TRBV7-9 and J usage is TRBJ2-4; weak D call: TRBD1 (5 bases). The V gene's germline CDR1 is SEHNR and CDR2 FQNEAQ (reference sequence). There are 15 residues in the CDR3. The V and J ends lost 4 bases and 4 bases respectively, with 14 bases between them. In DNA form, the CDR3 reads TGTGCCAGCAGCTCCCCGCAGGGCACAAAAAACATTCAGTACTTC. It is translated as CASSSPQGTKNIQYF.

The chain has TRBV30 and TRBJ1-6; D is ambiguous. Germline V lookup: CDR1 GTSNPN, CDR2 SVGIG (reference sequence). The CDR3 spans 12 residues. Trimming left V 2 bases short and J 10 bases short, with 9 bases between. In DNA form, the CDR3 reads TGTGCCTGGAGTTTACATGGGTCACCCCTCCACTTT. Translation gives CAWSLHGSPLHF.

The CDR3 sequence is CASSLGQGWNSPLHF. The CDR3 region has the DNA TGTGCCAGCAGCCTGGGACAGGGGTGGAATTCACCCCTCCACTTT. V and J are TRBV7-3 and TRBJ1-6; 10 bases match TRBD1. The ends lost 5 bases at V and 7 bases at J; junction bases unmatched: 5. CDR3 size: 15 residues. Looked up from germline, CDR1 is SGHTA and CDR2 is FQGTGA.

The table lists this clonotype with a few counts. The CDR3 sequence is CASSVNSYEQYF. CDR3 bases: TGTGCCAGCAGCGTAAACTCCTACGAGCAGTACTTC. V usage is TRBV11-2 and J usage is TRBJ2-7; D ambiguous. Germline V gene sequence: CDR1 SGHAT, CDR2 FQNNGV. This CDR3 contains 12 residues. Trimming removed 5 bases at V and 0 bases at J, with 5 bases between.

The chain recombines TRBV12-3 or TRBV12-4 with TRBJ1-4, with a possible D match to TRBD1 (5 bases). This CDR3 contains 14 residues. Trimming shortened V by 5 bases and J by 1 base, and 8 bases separated the two germline ends. In nucleotides, the CDR3 is TGTGCCAGCAGTCGGACAAGAACTAATGAAAAACTGTTTTTT. Translated, it gives CASSRTRTNEKLFF.

This clonotype has a handful of counts. The chain uses TRBV7-8 and TRBJ1-2; 7 bases are shared with TRBD1. The V segment lost 3 bases and the J segment 5 bases; nucleotides outside the gene matches: 6. Germline V gene data show CDR1 as SGHVS and CDR2 as FQNEAQ. This CDR3 has 14 residues. The chain's CDR3 is CASSLTGTGYGYTF. The CDR3 DNA sequence: TGTGCCAGCAGCTTGACAGGGACGGGTTATGGCTACACCTTC.

V and J are TRBV20-1 and TRBJ2-6; 12 nucleotides align to TRBD1. The V and J ends lost 0 bases and 2 bases, in that order; junction bases with no gene match: 5. The CDR3 sequence is 18 residues long. Germline V gene lookup returns CDR1 DFQATT and CDR2 SNEGSKA (reference sequence). CDR3 coding DNA: TGCAGTGCTAGAGAGGAGGGACAGGGGGCGCCTGGGGCCAACGTCCTGACTTTC. Encoded protein: CSAREEGQGAPGANVLTF.

This clonotype was detected a few times. The V gene is TRBV18, the J gene TRBJ2-1, with D possibly matching TRBD2 (6 bases). Germline CDR1 and CDR2: KGHSH and LQKENI. The ends were cut back, 0 bases at V and 2 bases at J, with 11 bases in the middle. This CDR3 region has 16 residues. The CDR3 nucleotides are TGTGCCAGCTCACCACCTAATAGCGGAGCCTACAATGAGCAGTTCTTC. Translated, it gives CASSPPNSGAYNEQFF.

Worth noting for this clonotype: At one of its ends the junction is not consistent with the germline gene, which may arise from a read error. The chain couples TRBV3-1 to TRBJ2-7; the D gene could be TRBD1 or TRBD2 (5 bases each). The CDR3 totals 14 residues. Per the germline V gene, CDR1 is LGHDT and CDR2 is YNNKEL (reference sequence). The CDR3: CASGHGTEPYEQYF. In DNA form, the CDR3 reads TGTGCCAGCGGCCACGGGACGGAGCCCTACGAGCAGTACTTC.

This clonotype was picked up many times. The chain joins TRBV6-5 to TRBJ2-7, with TRBD2 matching over 8 bases. Germline V CDR1 and CDR2: MNHEY, SVGAGI. The CDR3 contains 22 residues. V lost 0 bases, J lost 2 bases, and 24 bases stayed unmatched. The CDR3 DNA reads as TGTGCCAGCAGTTACTCGGGCGGGGCGGACAGCTACAGACTAGCGACAACCTACGAGCAGTACTTC. The encoded protein is CASSYSGGADSYRLATTYEQYF.

This clonotype was seen only a few times. V gene TRBV28 combines with J gene TRBJ1-6; TRBD1 might be the D (6 bases). The CDR3 sequence is 15 residues long. The V end was cut by 5 bases, the J end by 6 bases, with 14 bases between. Germline values: CDR1 MDHEN, CDR2 SYDVKM. The CDR3 DNA follows: TGTGCCAGCAGTGTGCTAGGACAGCCTAATTCACCCCTCCACTTT. It is translated as CASSVLGQPNSPLHF.

The gene calls are TRBV19 and TRBJ1-3; D call uncertain. The CDR3 has 13 amino acids. Germline CDR1 LNHDA, CDR2 SQIVND (reference sequence). V was trimmed by 8 bases and J by 2 bases, leaving 10 bases between them. This chain's CDR3 is CASLWDTGNTIYF. The CDR3 nucleotides read TGTGCCAGTCTCTGGGATACTGGAAACACCATATATTTT.

The chain uses TRBV20-1 and TRBJ2-2; TRBD2 agrees at 14 bases. Germline trimming cut 5 bases from V and 3 bases from J; bases unmatched to any gene: 2. Germline V gives CDR1 DFQATT, CDR2 SNEGSKA (reference sequence). The CDR3 totals 15 residues. Written as DNA, the CDR3 is TGCAGTGCTGGGACTAGCGGGAGTTACACCGGGGAGCTGTTTTTT. As protein: CSAGTSGSYTGELFF.